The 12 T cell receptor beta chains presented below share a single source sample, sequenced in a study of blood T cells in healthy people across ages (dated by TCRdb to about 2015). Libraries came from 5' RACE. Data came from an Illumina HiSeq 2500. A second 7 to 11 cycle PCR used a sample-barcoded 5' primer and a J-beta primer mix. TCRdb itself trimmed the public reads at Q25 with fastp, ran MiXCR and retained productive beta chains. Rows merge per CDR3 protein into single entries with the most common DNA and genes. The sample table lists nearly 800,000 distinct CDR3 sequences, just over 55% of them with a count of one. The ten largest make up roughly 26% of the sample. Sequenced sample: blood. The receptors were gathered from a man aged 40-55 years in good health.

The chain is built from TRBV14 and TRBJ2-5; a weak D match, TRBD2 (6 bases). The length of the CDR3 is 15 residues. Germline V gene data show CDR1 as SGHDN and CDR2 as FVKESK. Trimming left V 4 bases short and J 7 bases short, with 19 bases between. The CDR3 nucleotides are TGTGCCAGCAGCCTGCTCACAGGACTGGGAGGGACCCAGTACTTC. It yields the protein CASSLLTGLGGTQYF. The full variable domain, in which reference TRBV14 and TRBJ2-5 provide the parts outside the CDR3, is EAGVTQFPSHSVIEKGQTVTLRCDPISGHDNLYWYRRVMGKEIKFLLHFVKESKQDESGMPNNRFLAERTGGTYSTLKVQPAELEDSGVYFCASSLLTGLGGTQYFGPGTRLLVL.

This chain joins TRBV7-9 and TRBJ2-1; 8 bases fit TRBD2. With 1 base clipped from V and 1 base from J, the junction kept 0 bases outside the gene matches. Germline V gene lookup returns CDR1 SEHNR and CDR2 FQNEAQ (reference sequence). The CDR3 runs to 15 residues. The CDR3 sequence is CASSLGLASYNEQFF. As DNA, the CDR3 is TGTGCCAGCAGCTTAGGACTAGCGTCCTACAATGAGCAGTTCTTC.

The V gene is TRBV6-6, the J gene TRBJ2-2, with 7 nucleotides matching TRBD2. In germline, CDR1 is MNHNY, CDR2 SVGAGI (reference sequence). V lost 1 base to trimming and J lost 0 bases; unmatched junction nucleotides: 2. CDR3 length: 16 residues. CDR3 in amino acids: CASSYWEGPNTGELFF. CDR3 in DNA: TGTGCCAGCAGTTACTGGGAGGGGCCGAACACCGGGGAGCTGTTTTTT.

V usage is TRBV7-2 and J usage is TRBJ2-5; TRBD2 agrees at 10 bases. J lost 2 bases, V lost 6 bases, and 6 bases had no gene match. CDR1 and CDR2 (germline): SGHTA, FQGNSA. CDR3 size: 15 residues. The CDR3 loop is CASSASGGIQETQYF. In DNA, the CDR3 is TGTGCCAGCAGTGCTAGCGGGGGCATTCAAGAGACCCAGTACTTC. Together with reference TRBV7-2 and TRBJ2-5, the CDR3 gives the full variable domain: GAGVSQSPSNKVTEKGKDVELRCDPISGHTALYWYRQSLGQGLEFLIYFQGNSAPDKSGLPSDRFSAERTGGSVSTLTIQRTQQEDSAVYLCASSASGGIQETQYFGPGTRLLVL.

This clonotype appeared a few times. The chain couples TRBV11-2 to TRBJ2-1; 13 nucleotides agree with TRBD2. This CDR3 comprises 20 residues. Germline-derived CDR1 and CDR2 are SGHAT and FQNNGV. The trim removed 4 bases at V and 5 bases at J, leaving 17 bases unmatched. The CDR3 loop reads CASSSETSGGPSGVNNEQFF. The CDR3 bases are TGTGCCAGCAGCTCCGAGACTAGCGGGGGGCCCTCAGGGGTTAACAATGAGCAGTTCTTC.

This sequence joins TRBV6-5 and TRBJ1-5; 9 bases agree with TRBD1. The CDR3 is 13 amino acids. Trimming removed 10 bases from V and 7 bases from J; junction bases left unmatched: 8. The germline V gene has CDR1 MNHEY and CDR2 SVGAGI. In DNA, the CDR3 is TGTGCCACCTCGGACAGGGGAAGGCAGCCCCAGCATTTT. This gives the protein CATSDRGRQPQHF.

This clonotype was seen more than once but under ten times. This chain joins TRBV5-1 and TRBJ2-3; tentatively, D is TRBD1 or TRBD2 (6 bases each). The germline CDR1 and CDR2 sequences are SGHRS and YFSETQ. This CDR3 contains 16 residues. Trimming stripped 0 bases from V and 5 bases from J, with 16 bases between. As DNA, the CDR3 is TGCGCCAGCAGCTTGGTACCGGGGGCGCCCCGAGATACGCAGTATTTT. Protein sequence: CASSLVPGAPRDTQYF.

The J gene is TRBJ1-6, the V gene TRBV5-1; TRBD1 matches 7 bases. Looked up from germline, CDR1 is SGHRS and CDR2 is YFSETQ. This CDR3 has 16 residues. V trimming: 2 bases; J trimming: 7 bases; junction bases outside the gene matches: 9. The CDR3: CASSFLPGQRNSPLHF. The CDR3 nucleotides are TGCGCCAGCAGCTTCCTCCCGGGACAGCGAAATTCACCCCTCCACTTT.

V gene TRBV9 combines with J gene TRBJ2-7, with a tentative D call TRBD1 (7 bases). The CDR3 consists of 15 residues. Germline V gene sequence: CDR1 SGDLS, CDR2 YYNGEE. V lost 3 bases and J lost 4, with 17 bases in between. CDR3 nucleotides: TGTGCCAGCAGCGAGGGGGGACAGTTCTTGTACGAGCAGTACTTC. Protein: CASSEGGQFLYEQYF. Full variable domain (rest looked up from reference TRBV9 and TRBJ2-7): DSGVTQTPKHLITATGQRVTLRCSPRSGDLSVYWYQQSLDQGLQFLIQYYNGEERAKGNILERFSAQQFPDLHSELNLSSLELGDSALYFCASSEGGQFLYEQYFGPGTRLTVT.

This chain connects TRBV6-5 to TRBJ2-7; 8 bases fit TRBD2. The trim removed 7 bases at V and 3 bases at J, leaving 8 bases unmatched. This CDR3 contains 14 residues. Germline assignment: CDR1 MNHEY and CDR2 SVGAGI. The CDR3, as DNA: TGTGCCAGCATCCCAACCGGGACTAGCTACGAGCAGTACTTC. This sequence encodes CASIPTGTSYEQYF.

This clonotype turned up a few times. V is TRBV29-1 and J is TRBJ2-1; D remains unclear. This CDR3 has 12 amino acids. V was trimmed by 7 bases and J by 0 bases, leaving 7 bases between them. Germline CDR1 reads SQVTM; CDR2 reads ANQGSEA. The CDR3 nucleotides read TGCAGCGGTCGGACCTCCTACAATGAGCAGTTCTTC. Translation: CSGRTSYNEQFF.

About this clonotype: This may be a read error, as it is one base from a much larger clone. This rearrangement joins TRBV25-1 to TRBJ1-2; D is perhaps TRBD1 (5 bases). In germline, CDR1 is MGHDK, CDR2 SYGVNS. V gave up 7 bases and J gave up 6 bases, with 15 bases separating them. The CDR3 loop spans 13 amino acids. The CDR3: CASNGVGDDGYTF. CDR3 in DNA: TGTGCCAGCAATGGGGTAGGGGACGATGGCTACACCTTC.